These T cell receptor beta chains were read from a single sample in a study of monozygotic twins with inflammatory bowel disease. Reanalyzing the 5' RACE reads, TCRdb keeps one entry per CDR3 protein, without DNA. The sample includes approximately 330,000 distinct CDR3 sequences. Sequenced: blood. The receptors come from a human donor with ulcerative colitis or Crohn's disease, or a healthy co-twin of an affected twin (not recorded which). Each CDR3 is given with its conserved first and last residue. The order of the fields is J gene, V gene, CDR3 protein.

j_gene: TRBJ2-2
v_gene: TRBV28
CDR3aa: CASERTGNTGELFF

j_gene: TRBJ2-7
v_gene: TRBV12-3/TRBV12-4
CDR3aa: CASNPDGAYEQYF

j_gene: TRBJ2-3
v_gene: TRBV10-3
CDR3aa: CAISTLGDTQYF

j_gene: TRBJ2-2
v_gene: TRBV27
CDR3aa: CASLGAGSTGELFF

j_gene: TRBJ2-7
v_gene: TRBV14
CDR3aa: CASSPPTGRGIYEQYF

j_gene: TRBJ2-1
v_gene: TRBV4-3
CDR3aa: CASSQEPIRNEQFF

j_gene: TRBJ1-6
v_gene: TRBV20-1
CDR3aa: CSAPTGGTYSPLHF

j_gene: TRBJ1-6
v_gene: TRBV5-1
CDR3aa: CASSLNVNNSPLHF

j_gene: TRBJ1-2
v_gene: TRBV9
CDR3aa: CASSVGVVPPPDGYTF

j_gene: TRBJ2-7
v_gene: TRBV5-1
CDR3aa: CASSLGDPEPYEQYF

j_gene: TRBJ1-1
v_gene: TRBV6-5
CDR3aa: CASSYRGWTNAEAFF

j_gene: TRBJ2-3
v_gene: TRBV14
CDR3aa: CASSPGLAGDLNTQYF

j_gene: TRBJ2-5
v_gene: TRBV24-1
CDR3aa: CATSDPNRETQYF

j_gene: TRBJ2-1
v_gene: TRBV5-1
CDR3aa: CASRVAGETYNEQFF

j_gene: TRBJ2-7
v_gene: TRBV20-1
CDR3aa: CSASPRFDEQYF

j_gene: TRBJ1-4
v_gene: TRBV20-1
CDR3aa: CSAREMAAGEKLFF

j_gene: TRBJ2-7
v_gene: TRBV20-1
CDR3aa: CSARSTRTNEQYF

j_gene: TRBJ1-4
v_gene: TRBV12-3/TRBV12-4
CDR3aa: CASSDRGHNEKLFF

j_gene: TRBJ2-2
v_gene: TRBV12-3/TRBV12-4
CDR3aa: CASRTGLAWTGELFF

j_gene: TRBJ2-6
v_gene: TRBV27
CDR3aa: CASSSPVSGANVLTF

j_gene: TRBJ2-1
v_gene: TRBV4-3
CDR3aa: CASSHPDVNNEQFF

j_gene: TRBJ2-2
v_gene: TRBV11-2
CDR3aa: CASSLTGTGERGELFF

j_gene: TRBJ2-7
v_gene: TRBV28
CDR3aa: CASRSGTASSYEQYF

j_gene: TRBJ2-7
v_gene: TRBV27
CDR3aa: CASSSRTGSSYEQYF

j_gene: TRBJ1-3
v_gene: TRBV7-9
CDR3aa: CASSLDGATNTIYF

j_gene: TRBJ2-7
v_gene: TRBV7-2
CDR3aa: CASSFSTSYEQYF

j_gene: TRBJ2-6
v_gene: TRBV4-1
CDR3aa: CASRGVTGANVLTF

j_gene: TRBJ2-3
v_gene: TRBV7-2
CDR3aa: CASSLSRGVDTQYF

j_gene: TRBJ1-5
v_gene: TRBV7-8
CDR3aa: CASSFHPGVDQPQHF

j_gene: TRBJ1-1
v_gene: TRBV5-1
CDR3aa: CASSYGSGTLNTEAFF

j_gene: TRBJ1-2
v_gene: TRBV7-9
CDR3aa: CASSQDSGGVGYTF

j_gene: TRBJ2-1
v_gene: TRBV12-3/TRBV12-4
CDR3aa: CASSLDALGGSQFF

j_gene: TRBJ2-3
v_gene: TRBV4-1
CDR3aa: CASSPTSGSSDTQYF

j_gene: TRBJ2-3
v_gene: TRBV25-1
CDR3aa: CASSEYGGSGADTQYF

j_gene: TRBJ2-3
v_gene: TRBV4-3
CDR3aa: CASSQDHHTDTQYF